This T cell receptor beta chain emerged from a study of blood T cell repertoires in COVID-19 (TCRdb year 2020). For context, the study as a whole: Samples covering the acute and convalescent phases of COVID-19 were provided by collaborators in the United States, Italy and Spain. The material from the prospective study consisted of cDNA or gDNA derived from T cells, B-cell-depleted T cells, or PBMCs. Subjects who had been exposed to COVID-19, were actively infected with it, or had recovered from it provided the deeply sampled blood TCRbeta repertoires that made up the dataset. The repertoires were released in a freely available public database meant as a resource for research on the immune response to SARS-CoV-2. The samples were drawn from the first 160 participants of the ongoing ImmuneRACE study and from 1,200 or so subjects provided by 6 global collaborators. A de-identified subject ID, COVID-19 status, age in years and sex were almost always included in the sample metadata. Where available, HLA class I and class II types were taken from metadata supplied by the sample provider and were not determined by assay-based typing. Study-wide findings and limitations: Clinical and demographic metadata were provided uncurated, with the amount varying by source and participant.

The collaborating institutions used their own protocols to collect whole blood in K2EDTA tubes. For TCRbeta analysis, collaborators shipped samples as frozen whole blood, isolated PBMCs, or DNA extracted from either of those sample types. As to this clone: There is no known antigen for this receptor. No much larger clonotype is one base removed from it; base qualities were not supplied.

The immunoSEQ Assay, a bias-controlled multiplex PCR, was used to amplify TCRbeta CDR3 regions from genomic DNA. Per the authors' processing: The number of nucleated cells in each sample was estimated from the amplification of reference gene primers within the assay. To quantify the absolute abundance of each unique TCRbeta CDR3 rearrangement, sequence reads were collapsed and filtered. For each sample, productive Simpson clonality was calculated by taking the square root of Simpson's diversity index across productive rearrangements. TCRdb holds this immuneACCESS table with in-frame rearrangements only. Some clones are missing; in checked studies, unresolved V genes explain under half, and the rest has no known cause. Clone size and V and J calls were adopted from that table, with D and trimming inferred from the DNA. The sample data list tens of thousands of clones, and around 80% of these were observed just once. 39% of the sample is in the top ten clones.

The sample comprised peripheral blood. This sequence originates from an older man with active or convalescent COVID-19.

In nucleotides, the sequence is TGTGCCAGCAGCCCGCCGGGGGGGGTTCGACCCTTGCAGTACTTC. This codes for CASSPPGGVRPLQYF. The chain employs TRBV7-9 and TRBJ2-7; 8 bases in the junction line up with TRBD2. The germline V gene (reference sequence) specifies SEHNR as CDR1 and FQNEAQ as CDR2. Its CDR3 holds 15 amino acids, cysteine through phenylalanine. Kept here is only the CDR3 DNA, which spans 45 bases and is read in frame from base 1. Germline trimming: 5 bases from V, 9 bases from J; junction bases outside gene matches: 15.